The 32 T cell receptor beta chains listed next were all sequenced from one sample in a study of cytomegalovirus exposure and HLA in healthy donors. The PCR had 60 Vbeta and 13 Jbeta primers. Some clones are missing from TCRdb's copy, which holds only in-frame ones; the method was immunoSEQ multiplex PCR. The table records 100,000 to 150,000 clones, over 65% of them present only once. Sequencing input: PBMCs. Receptor source: a man aged 18 to 30 in good health and CMV-seropositive.

V and J are TRBV27 and TRBJ1-2; a weak D match, TRBD1 (6 bases). The V end was cut by 2 bases, the J end by 7 bases, with 17 bases between. This CDR3 spans 15 amino acids. Germline values: CDR1 MNHEY, CDR2 SMNVEV (reference sequence). CDR3 DNA sequence: TGTGCCAGCAGTTTAACGGGGCAGGGGAGTCTTGGCTACACCTTC. Its translation is CASSLTGQGSLGYTF.

The chain carries TRBV9 and TRBJ2-3; 14 bases are shared with TRBD2. Germline V CDR1 and CDR2: SGDLS, YYNGEE. V gave up 3 bases and J gave up 4 bases; unmatched junction bases: 1. CDR3 size: 15 residues. CDR3 sequence (DNA): TGTGCCAGCAGCGGACTAGCGGGGGGGCCAGATACGCAGTATTTT. It translates to CASSGLAGGPDTQYF. The full variable domain, its missing parts supplied by reference TRBV9 and TRBJ2-3, is DSGVTQTPKHLITATGQRVTLRCSPRSGDLSVYWYQQSLDQGLQFLIQYYNGEERAKGNILERFSAQQFPDLHSELNLSSLELGDSALYFCASSGLAGGPDTQYFGPGTRLTVL.

The gene calls are TRBV11-2 and TRBJ1-1; the match to TRBD1 covers 9 bases. In germline, CDR1 is SGHAT, CDR2 FQNNGV. Losses at the gene ends were 11 bases for V and 1 base for J; bases not matched to a gene: 8. This CDR3 is built from 14 residues. CDR3 DNA: TGTGCCTCCCGACAGGGGGGAAAGAACACTGAAGCTTTCTTT. It encodes CASRQGGKNTEAFF.

The rearrangement uses TRBV9 and TRBJ2-3; 8 bases line up with TRBD2. Trimming took 0 bases from V and 2 from J; bases not matched to a gene: 8. Germline V lookup: CDR1 SGDLS, CDR2 YYNGEE. The CDR3 has 17 amino acids. The DNA of the CDR3 is TGTGCCAGCAGCGTAGGGGGCGGGGGGTCTCTCACAGATACGCAGTATTTT. It encodes CASSVGGGGSLTDTQYF. Combining the CDR3 with reference TRBV9 and TRBJ2-3 gives the whole variable domain DSGVTQTPKHLITATGQRVTLRCSPRSGDLSVYWYQQSLDQGLQFLIQYYNGEERAKGNILERFSAQQFPDLHSELNLSSLELGDSALYFCASSVGGGGSLTDTQYFGPGTRLTVL.

With respect to this clone: Additional DNA sequences in this sample encode the identical CDR3. This chain links TRBV6-1 with TRBJ1-5; 8 nucleotides agree with TRBD1. This CDR3 is 14 amino acids long. Trimming at V came to 2 bases and at J to 7 bases, leaving 4 bases not matched to a gene. Germline CDR1 and CDR2: MNHNS and SASEGT. In DNA form, the CDR3 reads TGTGCCAGCAGTGAACGGTGGGACAGGCAGCCCCAGCATTTT. The encoded protein is CASSERWDRQPQHF.

The chain joins TRBV29-1 to TRBJ1-1, with D possibly matching TRBD1 (5 bases). CDR3 length equals 16 residues. The V gene's germline CDR1 is SQVTM and CDR2 ANQGSEA. Trimming cost V 4 bases and J 2 bases, with 20 bases left between them. The CDR3 reads CSVGGVVGLRNTEAFF. In nucleotides, the CDR3 is TGCAGCGTTGGGGGGGTGGTAGGGCTGCGAAACACTGAAGCTTTCTTT.

This clone has only one observation. The chain employs TRBV9 and TRBJ2-3; no definite D call. The CDR3 consists of 12 residues. V lost 3 bases, J lost 2 bases, and 4 bases lay in between. Germline CDR1 SGDLS, CDR2 YYNGEE. CDR3 coding DNA: TGTGCCAGCAGCGCAGTCACAGATACGCAGTATTTT. Translation: CASSAVTDTQYF.

The rearrangement links TRBV2 to TRBJ2-4, with 8 positions matching TRBD2. Trimming at V came to 8 bases and at J to 6 bases, leaving 9 bases not matched to a gene. Germline V gene sequence: CDR1 SNHLY, CDR2 FYNNEI. This CDR3 region has 14 residues. The CDR3 region is CASGQRGFRNIQYF. In nucleotides, the CDR3 is TGTGCCAGCGGCCAGCGGGGGTTTAGAAACATTCAGTACTTC.

This chain joins TRBV28 and TRBJ1-4, with a tentative D call TRBD1 (5 bases). Germline V gene data show CDR1 as MDHEN and CDR2 as SYDVKM. V was pared by 1 base and J by 8 bases, with 20 bases between. The CDR3 is 17 amino acids. The CDR3 here is CASSLYRETGGREKLFF. CDR3 nucleotides: TGTGCCAGCAGTTTATATCGGGAGACGGGGGGACGCGAAAAACTGTTTTTT.

The chain is built from TRBV27 and TRBJ1-1; D is perhaps TRBD1 (6 bases). This CDR3 has 16 residues. The germline V gene encodes CDR1 MNHEY and CDR2 SMNVEV (reference sequence). V shed 5 bases and J shed 5 bases, with 21 bases lying between them. In DNA, the CDR3 is TGTGCCAGCAGTAGCCTGGGGGGGCAGGTCGTAACTGAAGCTTTCTTT. Encoded protein: CASSSLGGQVVTEAFF.

V is TRBV11-2 and J is TRBJ1-6, with D perhaps TRBD1 (6 bases). Deletions cut 2 bases from V and 0 bases from J, with 14 bases between. CDR1 is SGHAT, CDR2 FQNNGV, per germline. This CDR3 comprises 18 residues. CDR3 in DNA: TGTGCCAGCAGCTTAACGACAGGATTAAGCTCCTATAATTCACCCCTCCACTTT. Its translation: CASSLTTGLSSYNSPLHF.

The rearrangement uses TRBV18 and TRBJ1-1; D is unclear. The V end lost 1 base, the J end lost 0 bases, and 9 bases lay between the germline ends. The germline V gene encodes CDR1 KGHSH and CDR2 LQKENI. The CDR3 runs to 15 residues. The CDR3 region has the DNA TGTGCCAGCTCACCACTCGCAGGAATGAACACTGAAGCTTTCTTT. It codes for CASSPLAGMNTEAFF.

The J gene is TRBJ2-7, the V gene TRBV9, with TRBD2 matching over 10 bases. The CDR3 contains 15 residues. Germline trimming cut 4 bases from V and 4 bases from J; bases unmatched to any gene: 8. Per the germline V gene, CDR1 is SGDLS and CDR2 is YYNGEE. The DNA of the CDR3 is TGTGCCAGCAGCCCAAGCGGGGGGGCAGGTTACGAGCAGTACTTC. Amino acids: CASSPSGGAGYEQYF.

The genes are TRBV27 and TRBJ2-3; TRBD2 matches 14 bases. Germline CDR1 is MNHEY and CDR2 is SMNVEV (reference sequence). V was clipped by 10 bases and J by 2 bases; unmatched bases: 14. The CDR3 spans 18 residues. The CDR3 DNA sequence: TGTGCCACCAATCCCGGGACTAGCGGGGGCCTCTACACAGATACGCAGTATTTT. Translating it yields CATNPGTSGGLYTDTQYF.

V is TRBV13 and J is TRBJ2-7; D might be TRBD1 (6 bases). Trimming took 4 bases from V and 5 from J, leaving 12 bases between them. Per germline, CDR1 PRHDT and CDR2 FYEKMQ (reference sequence). The CDR3 runs to 13 residues. This CDR3 is CASSSFQGNEQYF. The CDR3, as DNA: TGTGCCAGCAGCTCGTTCCAGGGGAACGAGCAGTACTTC.

The J gene is TRBJ2-7, the V gene TRBV5-4; the match to TRBD1 covers 9 bases. The CDR3 contains 17 residues. Germline CDR1 is SGHNT and CDR2 is YYREEE (reference sequence). V shed 4 bases and J 6 bases; nucleotides not matched to a gene: 17. The CDR3: CASSLQTLGTGIGEQYF. The CDR3 DNA follows: TGTGCCAGCAGCCTACAGACTCTGGGGACAGGGATTGGCGAGCAGTACTTC.

This clone showed up just once. This chain uses TRBV6-4 with TRBJ2-5; the D gene is possibly TRBD2 (5 bases). The germline V and J ends were trimmed by 9 bases and 4 bases, with 15 bases remaining between them. The CDR3 runs to 13 residues. Germline V gene data show CDR1 as MRHNA and CDR2 as SNTAGT. The CDR3 DNA reads as TGTGCCAGTCCCCCTTCAGGAGGAGAGACCCAGTACTTC. It encodes CASPPSGGETQYF.

The chain links TRBV13 to TRBJ2-5, with a tentative D call TRBD2 (6 bases). The better agreement between TRBJ2-7 and the DNA end casts doubt on the J call. Germline lookup yields CDR1 PRHDT and CDR2 FYEKMQ (reference sequence). CDR3 length equals 15 residues. The CDR3 sequence is CASSPIRDSSYEQYF. Written as DNA, the CDR3 is TGTGCCAGCAGCCCCATACGGGACTCCTCCTACGAGCAGTACTTC.

J is TRBJ1-1 and V is TRBV4-1; TRBD1 might be the D (5 bases). This CDR3 spans 15 amino acids. Germline V gene lookup returns CDR1 MGHRA and CDR2 YSYEKL. Trimming cost V 1 base and J 3 bases, with 12 bases left between them. CDR3 bases: TGCGCCAGCAGCCAAGTCGTCAGGGCGGACACTGAAGCTTTCTTT. This encodes CASSQVVRADTEAFF.

This chain connects TRBV4-2 to TRBJ1-2; TRBD1 aligns across 7 bases. The CDR3 contains 16 residues. Germline-derived CDR1 and CDR2 are LGHNA and YNFKEQ. V trimming: 1 base; J trimming: 0 bases; junction bases outside the gene matches: 5. The DNA for the CDR3 is TGTGCCAGCAGCCAAGCGGACAGGACAGCTAACTATGGCTACACCTTC. Its protein product is CASSQADRTANYGYTF.

This clone came up a few times. The chain joins TRBV6-6 to TRBJ1-2, with 7 bases lining up with TRBD1. This CDR3 contains 14 residues. Germline CDR1 MNHNY, CDR2 SVGAGI (reference sequence). V shed 7 bases, J shed 8 bases, and the junction held 13 bases outside the gene matches. The CDR3 DNA follows: TGTGCCAGCAAGAGGGTCCCCACAGGGGCCGGCTACACCTTC. Translated, it gives CASKRVPTGAGYTF.

This clone was seen only a few times. The chain is built from TRBV2 and TRBJ1-1; D not resolved. The CDR3 consists of 11 residues. V dropped 5 bases and J dropped 7 bases, with 8 bases sitting between them. In germline, CDR1 is SNHLY, CDR2 FYNNEI. The CDR3 bases are TGTGCCAGCAGTCGAGAAAATGAAGCTTTCTTT. Translation gives CASSRENEAFF.

The chain has TRBV5-1 and TRBJ2-1; D is ambiguous. CDR3 length: 15 residues. V was cut by 4 bases and J by 8 bases, with 19 bases left in between. Per germline, CDR1 SGHRS and CDR2 YFSETQ. The CDR3 coding sequence is TGCGCCAGCAGCCTCCGTTCCCCCTCGGCGGATGAGCAGTTCTTC. Its translation is CASSLRSPSADEQFF.

The V gene is TRBV30, the J gene TRBJ1-2; a weak D match, TRBD1 (5 bases). V shed 8 bases and J shed 5 bases, with 15 bases lying between them. In germline, CDR1 is GTSNPN, CDR2 SVGIG (reference sequence). The CDR3 is 12 residues long. The CDR3: CALTGGGYGYTF. In nucleotides, the CDR3 is TGTGCCCTCACCGGGGGGGGGTATGGCTACACCTTC.

The DNA of the CDR3 is TGTGCCTGGAGTCCCGACAGGTCCGGGGGCTACACCTTC. Translation: CAWSPDRSGGYTF. The chain joins TRBV30 to TRBJ1-2, with a possible D match to TRBD1 (6 bases). V dropped 2 bases and J dropped 8 bases, with 15 bases sitting between them. Germline CDR1 is GTSNPN and CDR2 is SVGIG (reference sequence). This CDR3 has 13 residues.

This clone was picked up one time. The chain uses TRBV5-1 and TRBJ2-5; 10 bases line up with TRBD1. The DNA end is more similar to TRBJ2-7, so the J call may be wrong. This CDR3 spans 16 amino acids. Germline CDR1 is SGHRS and CDR2 is YFSETQ. The CDR3 sequence is CASSLAGTGVTYEQYF. As DNA, the CDR3 is TGCGCCAGCAGCTTGGCCGGGACAGGGGTTACGTACGAGCAGTACTTC.

This rearrangement joins TRBV9 to TRBJ2-5; D call uncertain. V lost 5 bases, J lost 2 bases, and 13 bases lay in between. The CDR3 runs to 14 residues. Germline assignment: CDR1 SGDLS and CDR2 YYNGEE. CDR3 sequence reads: CASSGGGEQETQYF. CDR3 in DNA: TGTGCCAGCAGTGGCGGCGGAGAACAAGAGACCCAGTACTTC. Full variable domain (rest looked up from reference TRBV9 and TRBJ2-5): DSGVTQTPKHLITATGQRVTLRCSPRSGDLSVYWYQQSLDQGLQFLIQYYNGEERAKGNILERFSAQQFPDLHSELNLSSLELGDSALYFCASSGGGEQETQYFGPGTRLLVL.

The CDR3 DNA reads as TGTGCCAGCTCACCAGTTGTAACAGGAGAGACCCAGTACTTC. It translates to CASSPVVTGETQYF. The chain couples TRBV18 to TRBJ2-5, with a weak D call TRBD1 (5 bases). Trimming cost V 2 bases and J 4 bases, with 11 bases left between them. The CDR3 contains 14 residues. CDR1 and CDR2 from the germline V gene are KGHSH and LQKENI.

The V gene is TRBV11-1, the J gene TRBJ1-1; 9 bases map to TRBD1. The CDR3 is 16 residues long. CDR1 and CDR2 from the germline V gene are SGHAT and FQDESV (reference sequence). The V segment lost 4 bases and the J segment 4 bases; nucleotides outside the gene matches: 10. CDR3 residues: CASSSRDRVVGTEAFF. CDR3 sequence (DNA): TGTGCCAGCAGCTCCCGGGACAGGGTGGTTGGCACTGAAGCTTTCTTT.

V gene TRBV15 combines with J gene TRBJ1-2; 8 bases are shared with TRBD1. The CDR3 has 12 residues. Germline V lookup: CDR1 LNHNV, CDR2 YYDKDF (reference sequence). With 8 bases clipped from V and 7 bases from J, the junction kept 6 bases outside the gene matches. The CDR3 region is CATGQGGSGYTF. The CDR3 DNA reads TGTGCCACCGGACAGGGTGGTTCTGGCTACACCTTC.

This chain links TRBV5-4 with TRBJ2-7; no reliable D call. The CDR3 totals 13 residues. The V end was cut by 0 bases, the J end by 1 base, with 5 bases between. From germline, CDR1 is SGHNT and CDR2 YYREEE (reference sequence). This CDR3 reads CASSLVQSYEQYF. The CDR3 DNA is TGTGCCAGCAGCTTGGTACAGTCCTACGAGCAGTACTTC.

The chain links TRBV7-2 to TRBJ1-3; 9 nucleotides match TRBD1. The CDR3 runs to 16 residues. Unmatched junction bases numbered 9, after V lost 5 bases and J lost 4 bases. The V gene's germline CDR1 is SGHTA and CDR2 FQGNSA. The CDR3 DNA reads TGTGCCAGCAGCCGCCCACAGGGGGCCGGGGGAAACACCATATATTTT. This sequence encodes CASSRPQGAGGNTIYF.